The sample holds many counts of the clone carrying this T cell receptor (beta chain). As yet, its antigen is unknown. The data originate from a study of sequential checkpoint blockade in melanoma. In the study overall: 91 pretreatment tumor DNA samples were TCRβ immunosequenced. Matched biopsies came pretreatment and at week 13 for twenty-two patients. Overall study results and limits: Tumor T-cell fraction and clonality correlated with PD-L1 and CD8+ counts.

V dropped 3 bases and J dropped 4; count of bases not matched to a gene: 7. The CDR3 is made up of 16 amino acids. Germline CDR1 SGHNT, CDR2 YENEEA. Here immunoSEQ multiplex PCR was the method, and the copy in TCRdb shows in-frame clones only, minus some. The sample consists of more than 5,500 clones, 23% of them appearing once. Treatment reported: randomized to nivolumab then ipilimumab (arm A) or the reverse (arm B). No patient had prior DNA-damaging chemotherapy. The sequence came from a human donor with melanoma. The chain joins TRBV11-3 to TRBJ2-3; TRBD2 aligns across 10 bases. The specimen comprised tumor tissue (inferred from file names), sampled from a patient given nivolumab and ipilimumab in sequence. The CDR3 protein is CASSFGLAGEADTQYF. The CDR3 DNA is TGTGCCAGCAGCTTCGGGCTAGCGGGAGAGGCAGATACGCAGTATTTT.